This T cell receptor beta chain is drawn from a study of a mutant IDH1 vaccine in newly diagnosed glioma. The wider study: Treated patients were roughly 60% male, roughly 40% female, mean age 40.4 years.

Sequencing used immunoSEQ multiplex PCR; TCRdb keeps in-frame clones, though not all of them. The repertoire consists of around 88,000 clones, with roughly 78% occurring once and the leading ten covering around 7%. The CDR3 extends over 15 amino acids. Trimming removed 3 bases at V and 7 bases at J, with 19 bases between. Germline V lookup: CDR1 LNHDA, CDR2 SQIVND (reference sequence). As to time point: baseline, week 1 (first vaccination visit). As for treatment: pre-vaccination baseline after standard-of-care therapy. Donor diagnoses consisted of new WHO grade 3 or 4 IDH1-mutant, ATRX-lost astrocytomas.

The sample was PBMCs, taken from a glioma patient treated with radiotherapy, temozolomide or both. V is TRBV19 and J is TRBJ2-7, with unresolved D. The TCR originated in a middle-aged man with glioma. Here the CDR3 DNA reads TGTGCCAGTAGTATTGTCTTCGGACCCCTAGGGGAGCAGTACTTC. This gives the protein CASSIVFGPLGEQYF.